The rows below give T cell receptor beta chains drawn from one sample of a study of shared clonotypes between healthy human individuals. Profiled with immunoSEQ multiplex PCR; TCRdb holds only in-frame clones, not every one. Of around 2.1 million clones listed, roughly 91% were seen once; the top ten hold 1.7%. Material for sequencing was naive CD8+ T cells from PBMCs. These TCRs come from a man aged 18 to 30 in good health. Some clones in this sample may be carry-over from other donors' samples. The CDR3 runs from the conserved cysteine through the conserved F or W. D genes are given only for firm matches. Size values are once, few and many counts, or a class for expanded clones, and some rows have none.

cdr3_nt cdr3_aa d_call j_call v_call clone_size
TGTGCCAGCAGCGTAGGTGGCGGGAGCACAGATACGCAGTATTTT CASSVGGGSTDTQYF NA TRBJ2-3 TRBV9 few
TGCGCCAGCAGCCAGGAAACTAGCGGGAGGGGGAGAGAGCAGTTCTTC CASSQETSGRGREQFF TRBD2 TRBJ2-1 TRBV4-1 once
TGTGCCAGCAGCCAACCGTCGACGAACACTGAAGCTTTCTTT CASSQPSTNTEAFF NA TRBJ1-1 TRBV7-6 NA
TGTGCCAGTAGTATGCGGGGGATAGCGTACAATGAGCAGTTCTTC CASSMRGIAYNEQFF TRBD2 TRBJ2-1 TRBV19 NA
TGTGCCAGCAGCCCCGGGACTAGCGGTACCTACGAGCAGTACTTC CASSPGTSGTYEQYF TRBD2 TRBJ2-7 TRBV5-4 NA
TGTGCCAGCAGCGTAGGTGGGGAGGTCGGGGACCACGAGCAGTACTTC CASSVGGEVGDHEQYF NA TRBJ2-7 TRBV9 NA
TGTGCCAGCAGGACGACAGGGGACTATGGCTACACCTTC CASRTTGDYGYTF TRBD1 TRBJ1-2 TRBV28 NA
TGTGCCAGCAGCTTAGCGGGTCGCTCAGTAGATGAGCAGTTCTTC CASSLAGRSVDEQFF NA TRBJ2-1 TRBV11-1 NA
TGTGCCAGCAGTTTTTTAGTCACGGAGGACGAGCAGTACTTC CASSFLVTEDEQYF NA TRBJ2-7 TRBV28 NA
TGCGCCAGCAGCCAAGAGAAGCGGGAGGGCTCCGAGCAGTACTTC CASSQEKREGSEQYF TRBD2 TRBJ2-7 TRBV4-1 NA
TGTGCCAGCAGGGACAGGGGAGACTACGAGCAGTACTTC CASRDRGDYEQYF TRBD1 TRBJ2-7 TRBV27 NA
TGTGCCAGCAGCCAAGCTAGGGCTAGCGAGCTCACCGGGGAGCTGTTTTTT CASSQARASELTGELFF NA TRBJ2-2 TRBV4-2 NA
TGTGCCAGCAGTGATGTTCGGGAGGTAAATAAAGAGACCCAGTACTTC CASSDVREVNKETQYF TRBD2 TRBJ2-5 TRBV6-1 NA
TGCGCCAGCAGCCTAAGTCGGGAGCAGTACTTC CASSLSREQYF NA TRBJ2-7 TRBV5-1 NA
TGTGCCAGAAGCTCCCGGACGGATATAGCTAATGAAAAACTGTTTTTT CARSSRTDIANEKLFF NA TRBJ1-4 TRBV5-3 NA
TGTGCCAGCAGTTACGGGTGGAGCGGTAGCTCCTACAATGAGCAGTTCTTC CASSYGWSGSSYNEQFF NA TRBJ2-1 TRBV11-2 NA
TGTGCCAGCAGCTTGGGGACAGGGGGATCGAACACTGAAGCTTTCTTT CASSLGTGGSNTEAFF TRBD1 TRBJ1-1 TRBV5-4 NA
TGCGCCAGCAGCCAAGGGGACGCGGGAGGGCGTGAGCAGTTCTTC CASSQGDAGGREQFF TRBD2 TRBJ2-1 TRBV4-1 NA
TGTGCCTGGAGCCCAGGTCATTACAATGAGCAGTTCTTC CAWSPGHYNEQFF NA TRBJ2-1 TRBV30 NA
TGTGCCAGCAACCTCGGGGTGGGGCCGTACAATGAGCAGTTCTTC CASNLGVGPYNEQFF NA TRBJ2-1 TRBV9 NA
TGTGCCAGCAGCCAATTGGGACCGGGTATAGCCGGGACTAGCGGGAGGGCCTGGGAGCAGTTCTTC CASSQLGPGIAGTSGRAWEQFF TRBD2 TRBJ2-1 TRBV14 NA
TGCAGCGGGGTTGTGGAGGGGGGCGGTTACGAGCAGTACTTC CSGVVEGGGYEQYF NA TRBJ2-7 TRBV29-1 NA
TGTGCCAGCAGCTTCCGACTAGCGGGCCCGTCCACAGATACGCAGTATTTT CASSFRLAGPSTDTQYF TRBD2 TRBJ2-3 TRBV5-6 NA
TGTGCCAGAAGCTCTCCTCGTACTAGCGGGAGTAATCTCCATTCCTACGAGCAGTACTTC CARSSPRTSGSNLHSYEQYF TRBD2 TRBJ2-7 TRBV5-3 once
TGTGCCAGCAGCTCGACCTTAGGGGGACCGAACACCGGGGAGCTGTTTTTT CASSSTLGGPNTGELFF NA TRBJ2-2 TRBV7-8 once
TGTGCCAGCTCACCCCGCCCGGCGGCCAGGCATGAGCAGTTCTTC CASSPRPAARHEQFF NA TRBJ2-1 TRBV18 NA
TGTGCCAGCAGTTACTTAGCGAGACTCCAGGGGTATGAGCAGTTCTTC CASSYLARLQGYEQFF NA TRBJ2-1 TRBV6-6 NA
TGCGCCAGCAGCCCCACGGACAGGGAGGTCTATGGCTACACCTTC CASSPTDREVYGYTF TRBD1 TRBJ1-2 TRBV4-1 NA
TGTGCCAGCAGCAACCCCCATAAAGTGTTGGGGACCCAGTACTTC CASSNPHKVLGTQYF NA TRBJ2-5 TRBV11-2 NA
TGTGCCAGCAGTGAATTTCAGCTGGAAGAGACCCAGTACTTC CASSEFQLEETQYF NA TRBJ2-5 TRBV25-1 NA
TGTGCCAGCAGCCAAAACCCAACCGGGGAGCTGTTTTTT CASSQNPTGELFF NA TRBJ2-2 TRBV14 NA
TGCGCCAGCAGCCAAGGGACAGGGGACTACGAGCAGTACTTC CASSQGTGDYEQYF TRBD1 TRBJ2-7 TRBV4-3 NA
TGTGCCAGAAGGGAAGCTAGCGAGTACAATGAGCAGTTCTTC CARREASEYNEQFF NA TRBJ2-1 TRBV5-3 NA
TGTGCCACCAGCAGAGCCGGTGGGACAGGGGCGTACAATGAGCAGTTCTTC CATSRAGGTGAYNEQFF TRBD1 TRBJ2-1 TRBV15 NA
TGCGCCAGCAGCTTGGCCGCGGCGGGAGGAGCAGAGACCCAGTACTTC CASSLAAAGGAETQYF TRBD2 TRBJ2-5 TRBV5-1 NA
TGTGCCAGTAGTAATGGCAGGGGAGGCTTTAGCAATCAGCCCCAGCATTTT CASSNGRGGFSNQPQHF NA TRBJ1-5 TRBV19 NA
TGTGCCAGCAGCCCAAGGAAGGGGTTCTACGCAGATACGCAGTATTTT CASSPRKGFYADTQYF NA TRBJ2-3 TRBV27 NA
TGTGCCAGCAAGGTTACCTCTGGGGCCAACGTCCTGACTTTC CASKVTSGANVLTF NA TRBJ2-6 TRBV2 NA
TGTGCCAGCAGTATACTACAGGGTACAGGCTACACCTTC CASSILQGTGYTF NA TRBJ1-2 TRBV27 NA
TGTGCCAGCAGCCGACCGGGGGACAATCAGCCCCAGCATTTT CASSRPGDNQPQHF NA TRBJ1-5 TRBV9 NA
TGTGCCAGCAGCCCCCAGGACAGGGGGCGCGAGCAGTACTTC CASSPQDRGREQYF TRBD1 TRBJ2-7 TRBV9 NA
TGTGCCAGCAGTTTATGGGTTGGTCTTAATGAAAAACTGTTTTTT CASSLWVGLNEKLFF NA TRBJ1-4 TRBV28 NA
TGTGCCAGCAGTGACTCGGCGCGCTCCTACAATGAGCAGTTCTTC CASSDSARSYNEQFF NA TRBJ2-1 TRBV6-4 NA
TGTGCCAGCAGCCAAGATCTCGGGGGCAGCCAAGAGACCCAGTACTTC CASSQDLGGSQETQYF NA TRBJ2-5 TRBV14 NA
TGCAGCGTTAGGGACAACGGCGGCGAGCAGTACTTC CSVRDNGGEQYF NA TRBJ2-7 TRBV29-1 NA
TGTGCCAGCAGCTCCGGACAGGGAGGTGGAGAGACCCAGTACTTC CASSSGQGGGETQYF TRBD1 TRBJ2-5 TRBV7-9 NA
TGTGCCATCAGTGAGTTGAACCGGGACAGGGGCGCTTTCTTT CAISELNRDRGAFF TRBD1 TRBJ1-1 TRBV10-3 NA
TGTGCCAGCGGACCGGCGAACCAGTTCTTC CASGPANQFF NA TRBJ2-1 TRBV28 NA
TGTGCCAGCGGGGACGCACCTGCGGCTGGGGCCAACGTCCTGACTTTC CASGDAPAAGANVLTF NA TRBJ2-6 TRBV7-9 NA
TGTGCCAGCAGTCCCTACGGGGGTAACTACGAGCAGTACTTC CASSPYGGNYEQYF NA TRBJ2-7 TRBV6-5 NA
TGCGCCAGCAGCCCCGGGCGCGAGGGCGAGCAGTTCTTC CASSPGREGEQFF NA TRBJ2-1 TRBV4-1 NA
TGCGCCAGCAGGTACGACTTCACCTCTGGAAACACCATATATTTT CASRYDFTSGNTIYF NA TRBJ1-3 TRBV4-1 NA
TGTGCCAGCAGTTTCTCCCGCGGGAGACACTACGAGCAGTACTTC CASSFSRGRHYEQYF TRBD2 TRBJ2-7 TRBV28 NA
TGTGCCAGCAGCCCTCGGACAGGCTTGAACACCGGGGAGCTGTTTTTT CASSPRTGLNTGELFF TRBD1 TRBJ2-2 TRBV4-2 NA
TGTGCCAGCAGCTTAGATCGACCCAGCCGGACTGAAGCTTTCTTT CASSLDRPSRTEAFF NA TRBJ1-1 TRBV7-2 NA